The present T cell receptor beta chain was sequenced within a study of blood T cell repertoires in COVID-19. As originally analysed: Scientists estimated how many nucleated cells there were by amplifying reference gene primers. Using immunoSEQ multiplex PCR, the repertoire was profiled, and TCRdb retains in-frame clones only, with some absent. V, J and clone size derive from that table, while D and trimming were established from the DNA sequence. The repertoire holds more than 300,000 clones, with more than 75% as singletons. CDR1 MNHEY and CDR2 SVGAGI come from the germline V gene. The CDR3 spans 15 residues. The ends lost 5 bases at V and 4 bases at J; junction bases unmatched: 10. Participants spanned ages roughly 18 to 95 years and resided in some 22 US areas. Cohort placement rested on clinical history that participants reported themselves.

The sequenced sample was PBMCs or T cells enriched from blood (not recorded which). This clonotype originated in a man in his forties in a cohort exposed to, infected with or recovered from COVID-19 (not recorded which). The rearrangement joins TRBV6-5 to TRBJ1-2, with 7 bases matching TRBD1. The DNA for the CDR3 is TGTGCCAGCAGTCGGGACAGCAGAAGTACCTATGGCTACACCTTC. This gives the protein CASSRDSRSTYGYTF.